These 8 T cell receptor beta chains were all obtained from the same sample, sequenced in a study of cytomegalovirus exposure and HLA in healthy donors. 13 Jbeta primers and 60 Vbeta primers were used for the PCR. The protocol was immunoSEQ multiplex PCR, while the TCRdb copy is restricted to in-frame clones and leaves out a portion. Of about 190,000 clones listed, almost 75% are singletons. Sequencing used PBMCs. The receptor set was obtained from a woman aged 25-40 years in good health and CMV-seropositive.

This rearrangement joins TRBV11-2 to TRBJ2-7; 7 positions match TRBD2. Trimming took 3 bases from V and 2 from J; bases not matched to a gene: 4. CDR3 length equals 14 residues. Germline V gene sequence: CDR1 SGHAT, CDR2 FQNNGV. This CDR3 is CASSFYGGTYEQYF. The CDR3, as DNA: TGTGCCAGCAGCTTTTACGGGGGGACCTACGAGCAGTACTTC. Full variable domain (missing parts from reference TRBV11-2 and TRBJ2-7): EAGVAQSPRYKIIEKRQSVAFWCNPISGHATLYWYQQILGQGPKLLIQFQNNGVVDDSQLPKDRFSAERLKGVDSTLKIQPAKLEDSAVYLCASSFYGGTYEQYFGPGTRLTVT.

The J gene is TRBJ2-6, the V gene TRBV7-6; a possible D gene is TRBD1 (6 bases). Germline CDR1 SGHVS, CDR2 FNYEAQ. V lost 1 base to trimming and J lost 2 bases, with 12 bases between them. This CDR3 is built from 17 residues. CDR3 bases: TGTGCCAGCAGCTTAGGACATCAGGGGACTGGGGCCAACGTCCTGACTTTC. Protein: CASSLGHQGTGANVLTF.

By share of the sample, this clone is medium-sized. The chain joins TRBV6-1 to TRBJ2-3; D may be TRBD1 (6 bases). Looked up from germline, CDR1 is MNHNS and CDR2 is SASEGT. V dropped 10 bases and J dropped 1 base, with 18 bases sitting between them. The CDR3 has 15 amino acids. CDR3 DNA sequence: TGTGCCACCAGCCCGCAGACAGGAGGCACAGATACGCAGTATTTT. Translation gives CATSPQTGGTDTQYF.

The chain employs TRBV9 and TRBJ2-6; D is perhaps TRBD2 (5 bases). The CDR3 sequence is 15 residues long. In germline, CDR1 is SGDLS, CDR2 YYNGEE. V was shortened by 4 bases and J by 2 bases, with 10 bases between the two germline ends. The CDR3 region has the DNA TGTGCCAGCAGCCTAGCTAGCCCTGGGGCCAACGTCCTGACTTTC. Protein product: CASSLASPGANVLTF.

The chain has TRBV5-4 and TRBJ1-4, with 12 bases lining up with TRBD1. CDR1 is SGHNT, CDR2 YYREEE, per germline (reference sequence). This CDR3 region has 16 residues. V lost 0 bases, J lost 6 bases, and 3 bases stayed unmatched. CDR3 protein: CASSLGGQGAHEKLFF. CDR3 sequence (DNA): TGTGCCAGCAGCTTGGGGGGACAGGGGGCGCATGAAAAACTGTTTTTT. Together with reference TRBV5-4 and TRBJ1-4, the CDR3 gives the full variable domain: ETGVTQSPTHLIKTRGQQVTLRCSSQSGHNTVSWYQQALGQGPQFIFQYYREEENGRGNFPPRFSGLQFPNYSSELNVNALELDDSALYLCASSLGGQGAHEKLFFGSGTQLSVL.

The J gene is TRBJ2-7, the V gene TRBV4-2, with D possibly being TRBD1 (6 bases). Germline V gene lookup returns CDR1 LGHNA and CDR2 YNFKEQ. The CDR3 consists of 15 residues. V gave up 0 bases and J gave up 3 bases, with 12 bases separating them. The CDR3 protein is CASSQEGGTYYEQYF. The CDR3 nucleotides read TGTGCCAGCAGCCAAGAAGGTGGGACATACTACGAGCAGTACTTC.

This clone has just a few counts. The V gene is TRBV5-4, the J gene TRBJ2-5; 11 nucleotides agree with TRBD2. CDR3 size: 15 residues. J was trimmed by 5 bases and V by 4 bases; bases with no gene match: 7. Germline V CDR1 and CDR2: SGHNT, YYREEE (reference sequence). CDR3 nucleotides: TGTGCCAGCAGCGGTAGCGGGAGGGCCAGGGAGACCCAGTACTTC. Protein sequence: CASSGSGRARETQYF. The variable domain in full, with the rest retrieved from reference TRBV5-4 and TRBJ2-5, is ETGVTQSPTHLIKTRGQQVTLRCSSQSGHNTVSWYQQALGQGPQFIFQYYREEENGRGNFPPRFSGLQFPNYSSELNVNALELDDSALYLCASSGSGRARETQYFGPGTRLLVL.

This clone has just a few counts. V is TRBV21-1 and J is TRBJ1-4; TRBD1, the table's D call, was not compared with the DNA. TRBV21-1 is annotated as a pseudogene. The CDR3 extends over 14 amino acids. CDR3 region: CASSRGTVNEKLFF. The CDR3 bases are TGTGCCAGCAGCAGGGGGACAGTTAATGAAAAACTGTTTTTT.